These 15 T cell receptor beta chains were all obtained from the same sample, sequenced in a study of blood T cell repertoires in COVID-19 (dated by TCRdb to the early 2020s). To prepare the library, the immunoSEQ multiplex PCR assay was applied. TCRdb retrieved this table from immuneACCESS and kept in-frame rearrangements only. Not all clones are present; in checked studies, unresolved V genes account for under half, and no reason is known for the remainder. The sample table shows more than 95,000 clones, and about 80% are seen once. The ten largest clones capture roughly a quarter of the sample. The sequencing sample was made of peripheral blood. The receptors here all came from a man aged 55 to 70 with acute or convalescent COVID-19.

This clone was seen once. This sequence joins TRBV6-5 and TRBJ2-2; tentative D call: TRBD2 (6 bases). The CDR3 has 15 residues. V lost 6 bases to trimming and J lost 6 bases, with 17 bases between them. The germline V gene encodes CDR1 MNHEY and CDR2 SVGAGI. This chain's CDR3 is CASSVKWRAAGELFF. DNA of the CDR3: TGTGCCAGCAGCGTCAAATGGAGGGCCGCCGGGGAGCTGTTTTTT.

The CDR3 reads CASSHPRTSGYNEQFF. The DNA of the CDR3 is TGCGCCAGCAGCCACCCTAGGACTAGCGGTTACAATGAGCAGTTCTTC. The chain combines TRBV4-3 with TRBJ2-1; 10 bases map to TRBD2. Germline values: CDR1 LGHNA, CDR2 YSLEER. V was clipped by 3 bases and J by 4 bases; unmatched bases: 6. This CDR3 has 16 amino acids.

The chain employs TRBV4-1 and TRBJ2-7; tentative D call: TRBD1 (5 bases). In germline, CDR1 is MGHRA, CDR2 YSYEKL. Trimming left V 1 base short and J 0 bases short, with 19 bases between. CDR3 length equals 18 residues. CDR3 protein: CASSQASILQGLSYEQYF. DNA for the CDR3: TGCGCCAGCAGCCAAGCTTCCATTCTCCAGGGCCTCTCCTACGAGCAGTACTTC.

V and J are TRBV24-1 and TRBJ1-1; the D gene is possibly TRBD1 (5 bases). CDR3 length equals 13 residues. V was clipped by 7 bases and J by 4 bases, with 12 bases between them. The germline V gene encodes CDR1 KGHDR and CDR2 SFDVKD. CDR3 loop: CATRYGGGTEAFF. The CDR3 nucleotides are TGTGCCACCAGATATGGGGGAGGCACTGAAGCTTTCTTT.

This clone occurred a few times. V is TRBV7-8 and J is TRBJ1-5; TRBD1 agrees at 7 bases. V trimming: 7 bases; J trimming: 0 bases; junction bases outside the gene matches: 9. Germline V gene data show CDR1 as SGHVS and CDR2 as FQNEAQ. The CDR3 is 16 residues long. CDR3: CASNLGQTNSNQPQHF. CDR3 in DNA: TGTGCCAGCAACCTGGGACAGACTAATAGCAATCAGCCCCAGCATTTT.

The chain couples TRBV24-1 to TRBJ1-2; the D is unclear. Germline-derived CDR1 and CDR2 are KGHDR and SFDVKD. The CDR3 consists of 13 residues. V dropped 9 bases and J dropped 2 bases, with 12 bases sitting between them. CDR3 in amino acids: CATGPSGNYGYTF. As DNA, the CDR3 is TGTGCCACCGGTCCCTCGGGAAACTATGGCTACACCTTC.

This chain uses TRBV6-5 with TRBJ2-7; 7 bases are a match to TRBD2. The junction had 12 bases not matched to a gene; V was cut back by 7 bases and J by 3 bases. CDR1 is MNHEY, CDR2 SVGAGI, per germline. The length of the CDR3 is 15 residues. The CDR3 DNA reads TGTGCCAGCACACCCTATGCGGGAGTGGTCTACGAGCAGTACTTC. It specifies CASTPYAGVVYEQYF.

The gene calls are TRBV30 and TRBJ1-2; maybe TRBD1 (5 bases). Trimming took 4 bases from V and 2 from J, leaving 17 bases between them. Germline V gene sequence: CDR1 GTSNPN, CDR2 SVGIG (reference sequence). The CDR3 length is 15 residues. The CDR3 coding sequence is TGTGCCTGGAAACGTGCAGGGCTCTCCAACTATGGCTACACCTTC. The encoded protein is CAWKRAGLSNYGYTF.

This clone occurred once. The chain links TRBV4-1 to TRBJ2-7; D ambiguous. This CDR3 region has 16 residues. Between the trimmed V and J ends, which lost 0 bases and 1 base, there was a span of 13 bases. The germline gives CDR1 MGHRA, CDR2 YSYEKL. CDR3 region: CASSQDTWRTSYEQYF. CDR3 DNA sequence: TGCGCCAGCAGCCAAGACACGTGGAGAACGTCCTACGAGCAGTACTTC.

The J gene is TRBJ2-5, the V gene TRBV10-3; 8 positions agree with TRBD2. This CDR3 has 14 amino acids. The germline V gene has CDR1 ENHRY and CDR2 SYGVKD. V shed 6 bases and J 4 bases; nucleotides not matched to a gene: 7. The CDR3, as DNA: TGTGCCATCAGGGACGGGAGGGCCGGAGAGACCCAGTACTTC. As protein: CAIRDGRAGETQYF.

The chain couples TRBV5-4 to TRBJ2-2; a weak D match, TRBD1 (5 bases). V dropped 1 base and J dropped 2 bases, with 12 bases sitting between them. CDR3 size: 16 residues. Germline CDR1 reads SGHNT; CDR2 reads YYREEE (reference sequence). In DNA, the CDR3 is TGTGCCAGCAGCTTGCCCGGGCAGGGTAACACCGGGGAGCTGTTTTTT. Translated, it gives CASSLPGQGNTGELFF.

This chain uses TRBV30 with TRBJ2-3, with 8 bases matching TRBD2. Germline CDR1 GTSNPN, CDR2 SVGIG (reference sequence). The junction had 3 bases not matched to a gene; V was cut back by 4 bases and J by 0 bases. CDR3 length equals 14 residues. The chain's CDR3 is CAWNPSGSTDTQYF. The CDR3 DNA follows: TGTGCCTGGAACCCTAGCGGGAGCACAGATACGCAGTATTTT.

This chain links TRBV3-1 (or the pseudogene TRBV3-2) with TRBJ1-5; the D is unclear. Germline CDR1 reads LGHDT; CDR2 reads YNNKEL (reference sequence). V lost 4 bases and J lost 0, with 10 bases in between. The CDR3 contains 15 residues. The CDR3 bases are TGTGCCAGCAGCCCCCTAGGAGGTAGCAATCAGCCCCAGCATTTT. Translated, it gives CASSPLGGSNQPQHF.

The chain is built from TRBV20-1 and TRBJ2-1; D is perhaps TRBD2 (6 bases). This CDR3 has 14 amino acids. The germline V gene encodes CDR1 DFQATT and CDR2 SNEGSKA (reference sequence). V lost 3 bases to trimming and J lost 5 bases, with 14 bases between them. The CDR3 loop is CSASSRDWDNEQFF. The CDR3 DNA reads TGCAGTGCTAGTTCCCGGGACTGGGACAATGAGCAGTTCTTC.

The chain's CDR3 is CSALAGVSYEQYF. Written as DNA, the CDR3 is TGCAGCGCCCTAGCGGGAGTGTCCTACGAGCAGTACTTC. This chain links TRBV29-1 with TRBJ2-7; 10 bases map to TRBD2. Looked up from germline, CDR1 is SQVTM and CDR2 is ANQGSEA. V was clipped by 7 bases and J by 1 base; unmatched bases: 4. The length of the CDR3 is 13 residues.